What follows are 25 T cell receptor beta chains derived from one specimen sequenced in a study of cytomegalovirus exposure and HLA in healthy donors. It was with 60 Vbeta and 13 Jbeta primers that the PCR ran. Libraries were prepared by immunoSEQ multiplex PCR; TCRdb keeps only in-frame clonotypes and omits some of them. The table gives some 130,000 clones; the top ten clones make up over 1.5% of it. The specimen sequenced was PBMCs. The source of these receptors is a woman in her forties in good health and CMV-seropositive.

This rearrangement joins TRBV28 to TRBJ1-3; TRBD1 is a possible D gene (5 bases). The CDR3 length is 14 residues. Trimming shortened V by 7 bases and J by 3 bases, and 13 bases separated the two germline ends. Germline assignment: CDR1 MDHEN and CDR2 SYDVKM. Here the CDR3 reads CASTGDSFGNTIYF. DNA of the CDR3: TGTGCCAGCACCGGAGACAGCTTTGGAAACACCATATATTTT.

The genes are TRBV5-1 and TRBJ2-7; 7 bases fit TRBD2. CDR1 is SGHRS, CDR2 YFSETQ, per germline. The CDR3 totals 15 residues. With 3 bases clipped from V and 3 bases from J, the junction kept 9 bases outside the gene matches. CDR3 sequence: CASSWSGERGYEQYF. CDR3 nucleotides: TGCGCCAGCAGCTGGTCGGGGGAGCGGGGCTACGAGCAGTACTTC.

The chain uses TRBV4-2 and TRBJ2-5; TRBD1 aligns across 11 bases. Losses at the gene ends were 1 base for V and 4 bases for J; bases not matched to a gene: 5. Germline CDR1 and CDR2: LGHNA and YNFKEQ. CDR3 length equals 16 residues. CDR3 protein: CASSQVSGTGGETQYF. CDR3 coding DNA: TGTGCCAGCAGCCAAGTTTCGGGGACAGGGGGAGAGACCCAGTACTTC.

The rearrangement joins TRBV6-5 to TRBJ1-2; D unclear. This CDR3 is 15 amino acids long. V gave up 0 bases and J gave up 2 bases, with 10 bases separating them. The germline V gene has CDR1 MNHEY and CDR2 SVGAGI. The CDR3 here is CASSYSHYTNYGYTF. As DNA, the CDR3 is TGTGCCAGCAGTTACTCCCACTACACGAACTATGGCTACACCTTC.

The V call is TRBV13, the J call TRBJ2-5; 7 bases agree with TRBD2. The DNA end is more similar to TRBJ2-7, so the J call may be wrong. The CDR3 contains 13 residues. Germline-derived CDR1 and CDR2 are PRHDT and FYEKMQ (reference sequence). The DNA for the CDR3 is TGTGCCAGCAGCTTGGGGGAGGGCTACGAGCAGTACTTC. Its protein is CASSLGEGYEQYF.

The chain is built from TRBV5-1 and TRBJ1-2, with D perhaps TRBD1 (6 bases). The CDR3 has 15 residues. With 0 bases removed from V and 3 bases from J, the gap between germline ends came to 12 bases. Germline values: CDR1 SGHRS, CDR2 YFSETQ. The CDR3 DNA reads TGCGCCAGCAGCTTGGCGGGGAAGGGGGACTATGGCTACACCTTC. This translates into CASSLAGKGDYGYTF.

The chain has TRBV7-2 and TRBJ1-1; D is undetermined. The CDR3 spans 13 residues. Germline V CDR1 and CDR2: SGHTA, FQGNSA. The V end was cut by 1 base, the J end by 6 bases, with 9 bases between. The CDR3 nucleotides are TGTGCCAGCAGCTTAGAAGGGAGCTCTGAAGCTTTCTTT. This gives the protein CASSLEGSSEAFF.

A remark on this clone: The identical CDR3 is also encoded by other nucleotide sequences in the sample. J is TRBJ2-1 and V is TRBV27, with D maybe TRBD1 (6 bases). The CDR3 loop spans 12 amino acids. The V and J ends lost 2 bases and 9 bases respectively, with 8 bases between them. Germline CDR1 MNHEY, CDR2 SMNVEV (reference sequence). The CDR3 loop reads CASSLGGVEQFF. The CDR3 DNA reads TGTGCCAGCAGTTTAGGGGGCGTTGAGCAGTTCTTC.

V and J are TRBV27 and TRBJ2-5; TRBD1 agrees at 10 bases. This CDR3 comprises 15 residues. Per the germline V gene, CDR1 is MNHEY and CDR2 is SMNVEV (reference sequence). Germline trimming cut 5 bases from V and 5 bases from J; bases unmatched to any gene: 8. CDR3 loop: CASSLRQGAGETQYF. The CDR3 nucleotides read TGTGCCAGCAGTCTAAGACAGGGGGCAGGGGAGACCCAGTACTTC.

The rearrangement links TRBV7-9 to TRBJ2-5; TRBD2 aligns across 7 bases. After removal of 5 bases from V and 5 bases from J, the junction contained 11 bases not matched to a gene. The germline V gene has CDR1 SEHNR and CDR2 FQNEAQ (reference sequence). CDR3 length: 15 amino acids. CDR3 nucleotides: TGTGCCAGCAGCCGTACTAGCGCGAGTACGGAGACCCAGTACTTC. Translating gives CASSRTSASTETQYF.

The chain employs TRBV5-8 and TRBJ2-7; D might be TRBD2 (6 bases). The CDR3 totals 14 residues. Germline CDR1 is SGHTS and CDR2 is YDEGEE. V lost 0 bases, J lost 6 bases, and 13 bases lay in between. The DNA for the CDR3 is TGTGCCAGCAGCTTGGTGGCGGAGGGTTCCGAGCAGTACTTC. Its protein is CASSLVAEGSEQYF.

The chain couples TRBV7-2 to TRBJ2-5; 12 nucleotides match TRBD1. This CDR3 contains 17 residues. Per the germline V gene, CDR1 is SGHTA and CDR2 is FQGNSA. The J segment lost 4 bases and the V segment lost 1 base, leaving 7 bases of the junction unmatched. The CDR3 coding sequence is TGTGCCAGCAGCTTAGATTTTGGGACAGGGGGCCGAGAGACCCAGTACTTC. Translation: CASSLDFGTGGRETQYF.

The chain employs TRBV7-9 and TRBJ1-2, with D unresolved. CDR1 is SEHNR and CDR2 is FQNEAQ in the germline V gene (reference sequence). Trimming took off 1 base at V and 4 bases at J, with 10 bases between the two ends. The CDR3 spans 14 residues. CDR3 DNA: TGTGCCAGCAGCTTAGTACCCCAACTCTATGGCTACACCTTC. It encodes CASSLVPQLYGYTF.

The chain uses TRBV28 and TRBJ1-5, with 11 bases fitting TRBD1. V was pared by 4 bases and J by 5 bases, with 4 bases of the junction left unmatched. CDR1 MDHEN and CDR2 SYDVKM come from the germline V gene. This CDR3 spans 15 amino acids. The chain's CDR3 is CASSSRTGGDQPQHF. The CDR3 bases are TGTGCCAGCAGTTCCCGGACAGGGGGCGATCAGCCCCAGCATTTT.

V and J are TRBV28 and TRBJ1-1; perhaps TRBD1 as D (6 bases). The CDR3 extends over 13 amino acids. CDR1 is MDHEN, CDR2 SYDVKM, per germline. The V and J ends lost 3 bases and 7 bases respectively, with 12 bases between them. CDR3 DNA sequence: TGTGCCAGCAGTTTGACCCACAGGGTTGAAGCTTTCTTT. This encodes CASSLTHRVEAFF.

This chain connects TRBV4-2 to TRBJ1-4; D is possibly TRBD1 (5 bases). The CDR3 has 17 amino acids. Germline CDR1 and CDR2: LGHNA and YNFKEQ. Trimming stripped 1 base from V and 0 bases from J, with 12 bases between. The DNA of the CDR3 is TGTGCCAGCAGCCAAGTTTGGCAGGGCTCAACTAATGAAAAACTGTTTTTT. This gives the protein CASSQVWQGSTNEKLFF.

The rearrangement uses TRBV30 and TRBJ2-7, with 8 bases identical to TRBD1. The CDR3 runs to 13 residues. Trimming at V came to 3 bases and at J to 3 bases, leaving 4 bases not matched to a gene. Germline CDR1 GTSNPN, CDR2 SVGIG (reference sequence). The CDR3 DNA reads as TGTGCCTGGAGGGGACAGGAGCTCTACGAGCAGTACTTC. This sequence encodes CAWRGQELYEQYF.

This chain connects TRBV11-2 to TRBJ2-1; possible D gene TRBD1, 5 bases. Trimming took off 2 bases at V and 5 bases at J, with 10 bases between the two ends. The CDR3 sequence is 14 residues long. Per germline, CDR1 SGHAT and CDR2 FQNNGV. For the CDR3, the DNA is TGTGCCAGCAGCTTAACAGGAAAAAACAATGAGCAGTTCTTC. Amino acid sequence: CASSLTGKNNEQFF.

V is TRBV5-1 and J is TRBJ2-1; 7 bases map to TRBD1. The junction had 11 bases not matched to a gene; V was cut back by 4 bases and J by 7 bases. CDR1 is SGHRS, CDR2 YFSETQ, per germline. This CDR3 comprises 15 residues. CDR3 DNA sequence: TGCGCCAGCAGCCGGGACAGCAGAGTTATTAATGAGCAGTTCTTC. This translates into CASSRDSRVINEQFF.

The gene calls are TRBV6-5 and TRBJ1-2, with no clear D. Germline loops: CDR1 MNHEY, CDR2 SVGAGI. The CDR3 contains 13 residues. V was cut by 4 bases and J by 8 bases, with 14 bases left in between. Here the CDR3 DNA reads TGTGCCAGCAGTTCATCGAAGACTGGCGGCTACACCTTC. Encoded protein: CASSSSKTGGYTF.

The rearrangement uses TRBV9 and TRBJ1-1, with D possibly TRBD1 on 6 matching bases. This CDR3 is 13 amino acids long. V lost 3 bases and J 3 bases, leaving 9 bases between the germline ends. The germline V gene has CDR1 SGDLS and CDR2 YYNGEE. The CDR3 sequence: CASSAEGDTEAFF. CDR3 nucleotide sequence: TGTGCCAGCAGCGCCGAGGGGGACACTGAAGCTTTCTTT.

The chain uses TRBV6-1 and TRBJ1-1; a weak D match, TRBD1 (6 bases). The CDR3 length is 14 residues. Per germline, CDR1 MNHNS and CDR2 SASEGT. Trimming pared 5 bases from V and 1 base from J, leaving 11 bases between. This chain's CDR3 is CASSLNRENTEAFF. DNA for the CDR3: TGTGCCAGCAGTTTAAACAGGGAGAACACTGAAGCTTTCTTT.

This rearrangement joins TRBV28 to TRBJ1-5; possibly TRBD1 for D (5 bases). Germline CDR1 MDHEN, CDR2 SYDVKM. Trimming pared 7 bases from V and 5 bases from J, leaving 15 bases between. The CDR3 has 14 residues. CDR3: CASTRLVGDQPQHF. The CDR3 DNA reads as TGTGCCAGCACCCGGCTGGTAGGGGATCAGCCCCAGCATTTT.

This chain links TRBV28 with TRBJ2-4; TRBD2 matches at 15 bases. CDR1 and CDR2 from the germline V gene are MDHEN and SYDVKM. V was pared by 7 bases and J by 9 bases, with 13 bases of the junction left unmatched. CDR3 size: 17 residues. The CDR3 nucleotides read TGTGCCAGCACAACCCCGGGACTAGCGGGAGGTCGGAGCATTCAGTACTTC. Amino acid sequence: CASTTPGLAGGRSIQYF.

V and J are TRBV28 and TRBJ1-3, with a possible D match to TRBD1 (6 bases). CDR1 and CDR2 from the germline V gene are MDHEN and SYDVKM. V was shortened by 5 bases and J by 8 bases, with 16 bases between the two germline ends. The CDR3 loop spans 14 amino acids. As DNA, the CDR3 is TGTGCCAGCAGTGTCACAGGGTTGAGGGACACCATATATTTT. Protein sequence: CASSVTGLRDTIYF.